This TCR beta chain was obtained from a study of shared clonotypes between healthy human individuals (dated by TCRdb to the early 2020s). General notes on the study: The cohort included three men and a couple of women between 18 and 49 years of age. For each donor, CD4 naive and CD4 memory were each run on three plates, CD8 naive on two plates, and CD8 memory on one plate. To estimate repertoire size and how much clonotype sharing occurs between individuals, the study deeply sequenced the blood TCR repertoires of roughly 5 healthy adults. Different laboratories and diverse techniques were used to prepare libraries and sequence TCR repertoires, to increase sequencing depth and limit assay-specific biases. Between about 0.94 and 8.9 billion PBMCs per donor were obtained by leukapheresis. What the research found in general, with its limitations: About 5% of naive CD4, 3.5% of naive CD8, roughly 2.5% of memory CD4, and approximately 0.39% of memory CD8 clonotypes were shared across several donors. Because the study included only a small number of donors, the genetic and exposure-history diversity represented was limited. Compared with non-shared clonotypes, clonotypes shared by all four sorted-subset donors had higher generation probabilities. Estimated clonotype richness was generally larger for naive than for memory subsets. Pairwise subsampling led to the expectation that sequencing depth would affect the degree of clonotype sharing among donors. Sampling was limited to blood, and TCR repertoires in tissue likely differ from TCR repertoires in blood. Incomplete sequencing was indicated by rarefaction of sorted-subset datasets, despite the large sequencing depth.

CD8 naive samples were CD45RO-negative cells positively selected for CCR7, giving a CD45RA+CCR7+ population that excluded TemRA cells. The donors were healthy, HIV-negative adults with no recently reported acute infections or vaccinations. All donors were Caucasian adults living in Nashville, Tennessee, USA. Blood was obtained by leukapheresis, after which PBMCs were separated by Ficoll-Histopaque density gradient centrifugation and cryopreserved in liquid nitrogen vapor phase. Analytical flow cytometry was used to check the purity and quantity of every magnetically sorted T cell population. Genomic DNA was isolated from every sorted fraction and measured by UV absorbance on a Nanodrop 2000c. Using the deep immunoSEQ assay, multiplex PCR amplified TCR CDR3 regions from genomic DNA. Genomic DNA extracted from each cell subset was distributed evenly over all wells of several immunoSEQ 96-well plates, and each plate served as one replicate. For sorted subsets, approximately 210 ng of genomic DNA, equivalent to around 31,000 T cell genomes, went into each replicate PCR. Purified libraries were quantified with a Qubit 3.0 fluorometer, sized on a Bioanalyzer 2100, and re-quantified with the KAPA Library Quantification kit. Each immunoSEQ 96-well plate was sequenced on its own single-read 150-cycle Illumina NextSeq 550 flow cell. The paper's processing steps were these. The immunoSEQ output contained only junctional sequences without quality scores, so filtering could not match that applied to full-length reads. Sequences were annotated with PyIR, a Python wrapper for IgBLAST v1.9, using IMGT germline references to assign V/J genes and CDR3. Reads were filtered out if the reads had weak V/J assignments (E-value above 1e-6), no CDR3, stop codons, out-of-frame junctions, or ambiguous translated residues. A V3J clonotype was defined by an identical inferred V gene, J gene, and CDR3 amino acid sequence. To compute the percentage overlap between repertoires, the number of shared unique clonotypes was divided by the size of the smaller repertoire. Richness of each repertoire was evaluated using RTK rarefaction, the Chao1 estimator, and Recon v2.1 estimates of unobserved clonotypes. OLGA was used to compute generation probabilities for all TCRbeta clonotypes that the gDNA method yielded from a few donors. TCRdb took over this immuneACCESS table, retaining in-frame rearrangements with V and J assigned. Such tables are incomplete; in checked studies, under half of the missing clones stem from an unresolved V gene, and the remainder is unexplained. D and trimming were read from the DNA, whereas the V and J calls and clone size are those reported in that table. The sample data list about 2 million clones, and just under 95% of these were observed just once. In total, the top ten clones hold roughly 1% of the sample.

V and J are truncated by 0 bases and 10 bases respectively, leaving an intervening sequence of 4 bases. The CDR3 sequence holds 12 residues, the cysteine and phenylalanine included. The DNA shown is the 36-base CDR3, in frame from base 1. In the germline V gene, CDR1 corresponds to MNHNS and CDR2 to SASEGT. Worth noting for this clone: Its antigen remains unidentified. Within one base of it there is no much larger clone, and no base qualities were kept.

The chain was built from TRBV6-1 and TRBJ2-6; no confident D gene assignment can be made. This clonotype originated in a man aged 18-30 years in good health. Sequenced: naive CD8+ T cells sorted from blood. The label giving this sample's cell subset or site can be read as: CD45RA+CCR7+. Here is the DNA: TGTGCCAGCAGTGAAGCAGATAACGTCCTGACTTTC. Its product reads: CASSEADNVLTF.